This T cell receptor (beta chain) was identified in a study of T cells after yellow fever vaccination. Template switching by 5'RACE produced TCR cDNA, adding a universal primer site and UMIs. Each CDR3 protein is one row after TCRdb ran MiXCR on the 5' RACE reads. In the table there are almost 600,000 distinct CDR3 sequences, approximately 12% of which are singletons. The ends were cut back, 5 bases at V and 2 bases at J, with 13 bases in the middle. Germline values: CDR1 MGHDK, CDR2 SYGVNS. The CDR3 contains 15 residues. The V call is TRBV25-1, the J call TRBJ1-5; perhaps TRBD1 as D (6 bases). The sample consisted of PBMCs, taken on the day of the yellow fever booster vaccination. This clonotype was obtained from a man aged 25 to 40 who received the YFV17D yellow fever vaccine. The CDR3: CASSPTGMGNQPQHF. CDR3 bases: TGTGCCAGCAGTCCTACAGGGATGGGCAATCAGCCCCAGCATTTT.